Each of the 18 T cell receptor beta chains below was sequenced from the same sample in a study of blood T cell repertoires in COVID-19. Using immunoSEQ multiplex PCR, the repertoire was profiled, and TCRdb retains in-frame clones only, with some absent. The sample has over 100,000 clones; approximately 78% are singletons. The sequenced sample was peripheral blood. Source of these receptors: a man aged 70-80 years with acute or convalescent COVID-19.

The chain employs TRBV10-1 and TRBJ2-2; D remains ambiguous. The CDR3 consists of 12 residues. Trimming removed 8 bases at V and 4 bases at J, with 8 bases between. Germline CDR1 WNHNN, CDR2 SYGVQD (reference sequence). In nucleotides, the CDR3 is TGCGCCAGCTCCACAGTCACCGGGGAGCTGTTTTTT. Translating it yields CASSTVTGELFF.

This clone was recorded only once. The chain carries TRBV3-1 (or the pseudogene TRBV3-2) and TRBJ2-7, with D hard to call. Germline V gives CDR1 LGHDT, CDR2 YNNKEL (reference sequence). V lost 0 bases and J 4 bases, leaving 4 bases between the germline ends. The CDR3 spans 12 residues. The CDR3 protein is CASSQDRYEQYF. The CDR3 nucleotides are TGTGCCAGCAGCCAAGACAGATACGAGCAGTACTTC.

This chain joins TRBV5-6 and TRBJ2-7, with 10 bases aligning to TRBD1. This CDR3 has 13 amino acids. V gave up 1 base and J gave up 6 bases; unmatched junction bases: 1. Germline V gene data show CDR1 as SGHDT and CDR2 as YYEEEE. This chain's CDR3 is CASSLRTGGEQYF. Written as DNA, the CDR3 is TGTGCCAGCAGCTTGAGGACAGGGGGCGAGCAGTACTTC.

The chain combines TRBV28 with TRBJ1-2, with 12 bases matching TRBD1. After removal of 5 bases from V and 7 bases from J, the junction contained 8 bases not matched to a gene. This CDR3 has 15 amino acids. CDR1 is MDHEN, CDR2 SYDVKM, per germline. CDR3 DNA sequence: TGTGCCAGCAGTGCACCGGGACAGGGGGCTTTTGGCTACACCTTC. It specifies CASSAPGQGAFGYTF.

The chain uses TRBV28 and TRBJ1-1, with 7 bases lining up with TRBD1. The J segment lost 2 bases and the V segment lost 7 bases, leaving 16 bases of the junction unmatched. Germline V gene lookup returns CDR1 MDHEN and CDR2 SYDVKM. The CDR3 is 17 amino acids. CDR3 in amino acids: CASKPGQGTGANTEAFF. CDR3 sequence (DNA): TGTGCCAGCAAACCCGGCCAGGGCACAGGGGCCAACACTGAAGCTTTCTTT. The full variable domain, rest sourced from reference TRBV28 and TRBJ1-1, is DVKVTQSSRYLVKRTGEKVFLECVQDMDHENMFWYRQDPGLGLRLIYFSYDVKMKEKGDIPEGYSVSREKKERFSLILESASTNQTSMYLCASKPGQGTGANTEAFFGQGTRLTVV.

This sequence joins TRBV3-1 (or the pseudogene TRBV3-2) and TRBJ2-7; D is ambiguous. Germline V lookup: CDR1 LGHDT, CDR2 YNNKEL (reference sequence). V lost 5 bases to trimming and J lost 5 bases, with 7 bases between them. The CDR3 loop spans 11 amino acids. The CDR3 loop reads CASSSRNEQYF. Here the CDR3 DNA reads TGTGCCAGCAGCTCCCGTAACGAGCAGTACTTC.

The V call is TRBV5-4, the J call TRBJ2-2, with D unresolved. Germline V gene data show CDR1 as SGHNT and CDR2 as YYREEE (reference sequence). This CDR3 contains 14 residues. Trimming pared 0 bases from V and 4 bases from J, leaving 7 bases between. The CDR3 is CASSLVSGTGELFF. DNA for the CDR3: TGTGCCAGCAGCTTGGTGTCAGGCACCGGGGAGCTGTTTTTT.

The V and J genes are TRBV5-1 and TRBJ1-6, with 8 bases aligning to TRBD1. Looked up from germline, CDR1 is SGHRS and CDR2 is YFSETQ. Germline trimming cut 2 bases from V and 7 bases from J; bases unmatched to any gene: 8. The CDR3 runs to 16 residues. Here the CDR3 reads CASSFRTGLENSPLHF. The CDR3 DNA reads TGCGCCAGCAGCTTTAGGACAGGGCTTGAGAATTCACCCCTCCACTTT. Looking up the rest from reference TRBV5-1 and TRBJ1-6 gives the full variable domain: KAGVTQTPRYLIKTRGQQVTLSCSPISGHRSVSWYQQTPGQGLQFLFEYFSETQRNKGNFPGRFSGRQFSNSRSEMNVSTLELGDSALYLCASSFRTGLENSPLHFGNGTRLTVT.

V is TRBV7-6 and J is TRBJ2-3, with 8 positions matching TRBD1. CDR3 length: 15 residues. V dropped 5 bases and J dropped 2; count of bases not matched to a gene: 6. Germline V gene sequence: CDR1 SGHVS, CDR2 FNYEAQ. The CDR3, as DNA: TGTGCCAGCAGCCTACGGACAGGGTCCACAGATACGCAGTATTTT. It specifies CASSLRTGSTDTQYF.

As to this clone: Other DNA sequences within the sample encode an identical CDR3. J is TRBJ1-5 and V is TRBV28, with TRBD1 matching 8 bases. V lost 6 bases to trimming and J lost 4 bases; unmatched junction nucleotides: 5. CDR3 length: 14 amino acids. Germline assignment: CDR1 MDHEN and CDR2 SYDVKM. Written as DNA, the CDR3 is TGTGCCAGCAGATCCACAGGGGGGAATCAGCCCCAGCATTTT. Protein sequence: CASRSTGGNQPQHF.

This chain links TRBV2 with TRBJ2-2, with a possible D match to TRBD1 (5 bases). Germline values: CDR1 SNHLY, CDR2 FYNNEI. The CDR3 extends over 14 amino acids. V was cut by 8 bases and J by 4 bases, with 14 bases left in between. The CDR3 spells CASVGQGSTGELFF. DNA of the CDR3: TGTGCCAGCGTAGGGCAGGGATCCACCGGGGAGCTGTTTTTT. Drawing the rest from reference TRBV2 and TRBJ2-2, the complete variable domain is EPEVTQTPSHQVTQMGQEVILRCVPISNHLYFYWYRQILGQKVEFLVSFYNNEISEKSEIFDDQFSVERPDGSNFTLKIRSTKLEDSAMYFCASVGQGSTGELFFGEGSRLTVL.

J is TRBJ2-7 and V is TRBV9; 8 bases are a match to TRBD1. V dropped 0 bases and J dropped 3; count of bases not matched to a gene: 5. CDR1 SGDLS and CDR2 YYNGEE come from the germline V gene. The CDR3 has 15 amino acids. The CDR3 region is CASSVEGTGVYEQYF. The CDR3 nucleotides are TGTGCCAGCAGCGTAGAAGGGACAGGAGTCTACGAGCAGTACTTC.

The V gene is TRBV18, the J gene TRBJ2-2, with no clear D. From germline, CDR1 is KGHSH and CDR2 LQKENI. Trimming stripped 3 bases from V and 1 base from J, with 12 bases between. The length of the CDR3 is 16 residues. This CDR3 is CASSPPSRRNTGELFF. DNA for the CDR3: TGTGCCAGCTCACCTCCCAGCCGGAGGAACACCGGGGAGCTGTTTTTT.

This chain uses TRBV9 with TRBJ1-1, with TRBD1 as a possible D gene (5 bases). This CDR3 has 13 residues. The germline gives CDR1 SGDLS, CDR2 YYNGEE. Trimming removed 4 bases at V and 8 bases at J, with 15 bases between. CDR3 nucleotide sequence: TGTGCCAGCAGCCCTAGGGGTTCAGGGGAAGCTTTCTTT. Amino acid sequence: CASSPRGSGEAFF.

The chain has TRBV19 and TRBJ2-7, with 13 bases lining up with TRBD2. The CDR3 spans 15 residues. The germline V gene encodes CDR1 LNHDA and CDR2 SQIVND (reference sequence). The junction had 3 bases not matched to a gene; V was cut back by 5 bases and J by 2 bases. The CDR3 reads CASSSGLAGPYEQYF. The DNA of the CDR3 is TGTGCCAGTAGTTCGGGACTAGCGGGACCCTACGAGCAGTACTTC.

The rearrangement uses TRBV19 and TRBJ2-7, with D tentatively TRBD1 (5 bases). The V gene's germline CDR1 is LNHDA and CDR2 SQIVND (reference sequence). This CDR3 contains 12 residues. Trimming shortened V by 5 bases and J by 3 bases, and 8 bases separated the two germline ends. The CDR3, as DNA: TGTGCCAGTAGTTCAGGGAACTACGAGCAGTACTTC. Its protein is CASSSGNYEQYF. Drawing the rest from reference TRBV19 and TRBJ2-7, the complete variable domain is DGGITQSPKYLFRKEGQNVTLSCEQNLNHDAMYWYRQDPGQGLRLIYYSQIVNDFQKGDIAEGYSVSREKKESFPLTVTSAQKNPTAFYLCASSSGNYEQYFGPGTRLTVT.

This chain links TRBV6-5 with TRBJ1-2; TRBD1 agrees at 8 bases. The V segment lost 2 bases and the J segment 6 bases; nucleotides outside the gene matches: 8. CDR1 MNHEY and CDR2 SVGAGI come from the germline V gene. CDR3 length: 15 amino acids. CDR3 in DNA: TGTGCCAGCAGTTACACCGACAGGGGACCTGATGGCTACACCTTC. Translation: CASSYTDRGPDGYTF.

This clone came up a few times. The rearrangement joins TRBV25-1 to TRBJ1-1; maybe TRBD1 (5 bases). The CDR3 sequence is 16 residues long. The V end was cut by 4 bases, the J end by 2 bases, with 17 bases between. Germline V gene sequence: CDR1 MGHDK, CDR2 SYGVNS. The DNA for the CDR3 is TGTGCCAGCAGTGGGGGATGGGGCACAGCTAACACTGAAGCTTTCTTT. Translating it yields CASSGGWGTANTEAFF.